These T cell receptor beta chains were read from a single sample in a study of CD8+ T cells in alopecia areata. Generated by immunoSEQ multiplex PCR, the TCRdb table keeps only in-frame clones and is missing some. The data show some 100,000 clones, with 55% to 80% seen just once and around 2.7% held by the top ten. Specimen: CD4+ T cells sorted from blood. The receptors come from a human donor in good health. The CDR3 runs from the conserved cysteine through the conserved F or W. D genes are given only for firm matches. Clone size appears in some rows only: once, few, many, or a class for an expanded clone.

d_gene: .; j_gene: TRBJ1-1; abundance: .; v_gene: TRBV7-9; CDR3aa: CASSLELVNTEAFF; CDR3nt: TGTGCCAGCAGCTTAGAGCTGGTGAACACTGAAGCTTTCTTT
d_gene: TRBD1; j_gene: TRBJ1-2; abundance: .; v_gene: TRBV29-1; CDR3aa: CSAVGGTGGYTF; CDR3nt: TGCAGCGCTGTCGGGGGGACAGGAGGCTACACCTTC
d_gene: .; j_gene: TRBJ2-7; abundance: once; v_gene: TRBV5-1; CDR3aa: CASSSDTSSYEQYF; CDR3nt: TGCGCCAGCAGTTCTGATACCAGCTCCTACGAGCAGTACTTC
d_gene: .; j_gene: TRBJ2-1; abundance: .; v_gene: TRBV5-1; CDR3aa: CASSQYYNEQFF; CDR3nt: TGCGCCAGCAGCCAATACTACAATGAGCAGTTCTTC
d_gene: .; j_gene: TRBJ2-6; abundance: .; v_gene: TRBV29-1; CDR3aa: CSVELLSSGANVLTF; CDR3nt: TGCAGCGTTGAATTACTTAGCTCTGGGGCCAACGTCCTGACTTTC
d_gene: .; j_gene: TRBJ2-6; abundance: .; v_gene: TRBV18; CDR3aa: CASSPPPDSSSLLTF; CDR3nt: TGTGCCAGCTCACCACCCCCGGACAGTTCATCTCTCCTGACTTTC
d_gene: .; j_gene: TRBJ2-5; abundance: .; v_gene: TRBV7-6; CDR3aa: CASSLGPQETQYF; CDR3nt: TGTGCCAGCAGCTTAGGCCCGCAAGAGACCCAGTACTTC
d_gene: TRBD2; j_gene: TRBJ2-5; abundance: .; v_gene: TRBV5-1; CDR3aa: CASSGSAGGQETQYF; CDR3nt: TGCGCCAGCAGCGGTTCAGCGGGGGGACAAGAGACCCAGTACTTC
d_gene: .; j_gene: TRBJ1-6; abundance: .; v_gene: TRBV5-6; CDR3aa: CASSPGTGYGTLHF; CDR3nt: TGTGCCAGCAGCCCCGGGACGGGCTATGGGACCCTCCACTTT
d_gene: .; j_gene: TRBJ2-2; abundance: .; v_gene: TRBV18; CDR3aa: CASSPPPGARGTGELFF; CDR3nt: TGTGCCAGCTCACCTCCCCCCGGGGCCCGTGGTACCGGGGAGCTGTTTTTT
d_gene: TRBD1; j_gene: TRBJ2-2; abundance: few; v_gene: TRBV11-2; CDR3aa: CASSLADRARSTGELFF; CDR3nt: TGTGCCAGCAGCCTCGCAGACAGGGCTCGGAGCACCGGGGAGCTGTTTTTT
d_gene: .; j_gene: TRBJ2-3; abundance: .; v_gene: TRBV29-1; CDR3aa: CSVGTPQRTDTQYF; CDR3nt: TGCAGCGTCGGGACTCCACAACGGACAGATACGCAGTATTTT
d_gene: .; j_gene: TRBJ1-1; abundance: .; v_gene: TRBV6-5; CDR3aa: CASSDGVVTEAFF; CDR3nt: TGTGCCAGCAGCGACGGGGTGGTAACTGAAGCTTTCTTT
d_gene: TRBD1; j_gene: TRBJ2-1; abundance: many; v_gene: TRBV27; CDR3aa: CASLGTAINEQFF; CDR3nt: TGTGCCAGCCTCGGGACAGCAATCAATGAGCAGTTCTTC
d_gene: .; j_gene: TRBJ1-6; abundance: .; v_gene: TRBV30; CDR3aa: CAWSVPPPNSPLHF; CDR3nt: TGTGCCTGGAGTGTCCCCCCCCCAAATTCACCCCTCCACTTT
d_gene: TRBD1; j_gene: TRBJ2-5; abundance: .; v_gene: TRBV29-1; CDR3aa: CSGRGLLETQYF; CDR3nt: TGCAGCGGCAGGGGGTTGCTTGAGACCCAGTACTTC
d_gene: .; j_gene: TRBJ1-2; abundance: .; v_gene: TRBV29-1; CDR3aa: CSVEEGPEDGYTF; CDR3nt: TGCAGCGTTGAAGAGGGCCCGGAGGATGGCTACACCTTC
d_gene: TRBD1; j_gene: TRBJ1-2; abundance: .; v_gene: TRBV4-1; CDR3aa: CASQLYGTGSYGYTF; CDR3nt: TGCGCCAGCCAGCTTTATGGGACAGGGAGCTATGGCTACACCTTC
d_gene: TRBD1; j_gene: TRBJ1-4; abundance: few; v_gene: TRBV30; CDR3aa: CAWKAGTGSEKLFF; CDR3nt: TGTGCCTGGAAGGCGGGGACAGGGAGTGAAAAACTGTTTTTT
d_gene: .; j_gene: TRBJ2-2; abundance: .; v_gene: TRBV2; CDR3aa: CASMVTPGELFF; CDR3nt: TGTGCCAGCATGGTCACCCCAGGGGAGCTGTTTTTT
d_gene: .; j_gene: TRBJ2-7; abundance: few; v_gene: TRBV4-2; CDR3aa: CASSPNILRSYEQYF; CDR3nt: TGTGCCAGCAGCCCAAACATATTGCGGTCCTACGAGCAGTACTTC
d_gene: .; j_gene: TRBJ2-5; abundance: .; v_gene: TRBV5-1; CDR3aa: CASSLGGEATQYF; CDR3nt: TGCGCCAGCAGCTTGGGGGGAGAAGCGACCCAGTACTTC
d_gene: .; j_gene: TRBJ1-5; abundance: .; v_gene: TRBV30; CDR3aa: CAWSVGANQPQHF; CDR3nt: TGTGCCTGGAGTGTGGGGGCAAACCAGCCCCAGCATTTT
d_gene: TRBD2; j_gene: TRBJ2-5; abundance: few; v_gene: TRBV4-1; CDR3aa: CASSPIEAGGPKTQYF; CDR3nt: TGCGCCAGCAGCCCAATAGAAGCGGGGGGGCCAAAGACCCAGTACTTC
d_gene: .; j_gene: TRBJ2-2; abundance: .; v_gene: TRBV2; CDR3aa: CASSDGQKGELFF; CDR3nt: TGTGCCAGCAGTGACGGGCAGAAAGGGGAGCTGTTTTTT
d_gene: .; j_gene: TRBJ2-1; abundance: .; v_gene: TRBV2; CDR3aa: CASSVEGNEQFF; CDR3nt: TGTGCCAGCAGTGTGGAGGGGAATGAGCAGTTCTTC
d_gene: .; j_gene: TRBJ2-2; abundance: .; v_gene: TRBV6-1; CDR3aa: CASSDWWRTANTGELFF; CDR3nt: TGTGCCAGCAGTGACTGGTGGAGGACAGCGAACACCGGGGAGCTGTTTTTT
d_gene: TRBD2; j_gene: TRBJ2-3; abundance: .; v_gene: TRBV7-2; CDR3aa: CASSLTSGVGADTQYF; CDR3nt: TGTGCCAGCAGCTTAACCAGCGGGGTCGGGGCAGATACGCAGTATTTT
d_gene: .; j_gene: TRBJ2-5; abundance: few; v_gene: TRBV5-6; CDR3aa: CASSLKVSGETQYF; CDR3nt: TGTGCCAGCAGCTTGAAAGTCTCCGGGGAGACCCAGTACTTC
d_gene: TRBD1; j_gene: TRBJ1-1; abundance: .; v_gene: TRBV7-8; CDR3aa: CASRPPRQGRVNTEAFF; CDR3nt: TGTGCCAGCAGGCCTCCGAGACAGGGGAGGGTGAACACTGAAGCTTTCTTT
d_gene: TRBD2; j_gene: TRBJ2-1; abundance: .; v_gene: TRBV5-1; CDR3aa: CASSVPGLAGEQFF; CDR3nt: TGCGCCAGCAGCGTCCCGGGACTAGCGGGGGAGCAGTTCTTC
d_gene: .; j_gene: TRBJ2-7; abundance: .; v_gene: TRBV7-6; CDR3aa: CASSLAPLSYEQYF; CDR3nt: TGTGCCAGCAGCTTAGCACCGTTATCCTACGAGCAGTACTTC
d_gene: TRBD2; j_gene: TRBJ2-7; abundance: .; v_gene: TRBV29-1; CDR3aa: CSVEDPSGVAYEQYF; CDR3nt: TGCAGCGTTGAAGATCCTAGCGGGGTGGCCTACGAGCAGTACTTC
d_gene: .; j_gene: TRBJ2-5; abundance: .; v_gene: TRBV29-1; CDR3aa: CSVEGARRETQYF; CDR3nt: TGCAGCGTTGAAGGTGCCAGACGAGAGACCCAGTACTTC
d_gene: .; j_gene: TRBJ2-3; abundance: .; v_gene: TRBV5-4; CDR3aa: CASSSPSTDTQYF; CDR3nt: TGTGCCAGCAGCTCACCTAGCACAGATACGCAGTATTTT
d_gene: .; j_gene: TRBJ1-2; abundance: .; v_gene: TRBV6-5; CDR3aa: CASSPRESGGYTF; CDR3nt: TGTGCCAGCAGTCCCAGGGAGTCAGGTGGCTACACCTTC
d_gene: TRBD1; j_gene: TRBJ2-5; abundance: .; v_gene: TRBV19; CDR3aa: CASSSGTGRETQYF; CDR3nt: TGTGCCAGTAGTTCCGGGACAGGGCGGGAGACCCAGTACTTC
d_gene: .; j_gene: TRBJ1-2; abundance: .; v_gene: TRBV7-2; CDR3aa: CASSPRRAGGYGYTF; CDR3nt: TGTGCCAGCAGCCCGCGGAGGGCCGGAGGCTATGGCTACACCTTC
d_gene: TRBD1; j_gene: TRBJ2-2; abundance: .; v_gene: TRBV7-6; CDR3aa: CASSRGQGTGELFF; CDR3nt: TGTGCCAGCAGCCGGGGACAGGGGACGGGGGAGCTGTTTTTT
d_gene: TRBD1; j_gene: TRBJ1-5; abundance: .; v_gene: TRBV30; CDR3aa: CAWSRQGDQPQHF; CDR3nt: TGTGCCTGGAGCCGGCAGGGGGATCAGCCCCAGCATTTT
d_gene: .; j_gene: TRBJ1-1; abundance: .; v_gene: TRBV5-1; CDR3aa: CASSLDAGNTEAFF; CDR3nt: TGCGCCAGCAGCTTGGATGCGGGGAACACTGAAGCTTTCTTT
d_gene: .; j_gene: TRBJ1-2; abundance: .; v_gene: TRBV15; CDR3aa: CATSRDASARAGYGYTF; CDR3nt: TGTGCCACCAGCAGAGATGCGTCAGCGAGGGCTGGCTATGGCTACACCTTC
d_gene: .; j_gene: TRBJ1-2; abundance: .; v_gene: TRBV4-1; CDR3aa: CASSQFTGRYGYTF; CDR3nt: TGCGCCAGCAGCCAATTTACAGGACGCTATGGCTACACCTTC
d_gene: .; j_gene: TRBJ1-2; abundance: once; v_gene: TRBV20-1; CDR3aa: CSAAYGYTF; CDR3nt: TGCAGTGCAGCATATGGCTACACCTTC